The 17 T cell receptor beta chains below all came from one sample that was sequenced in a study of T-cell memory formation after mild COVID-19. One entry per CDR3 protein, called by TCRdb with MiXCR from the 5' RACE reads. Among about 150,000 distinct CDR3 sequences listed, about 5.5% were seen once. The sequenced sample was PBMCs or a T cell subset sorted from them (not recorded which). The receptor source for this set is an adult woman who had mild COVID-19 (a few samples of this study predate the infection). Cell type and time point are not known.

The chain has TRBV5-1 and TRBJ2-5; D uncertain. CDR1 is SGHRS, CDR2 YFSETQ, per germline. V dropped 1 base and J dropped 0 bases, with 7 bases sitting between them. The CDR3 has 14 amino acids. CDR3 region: CASSLYQYQETQYF. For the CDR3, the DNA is TGCGCCAGCAGCTTGTACCAGTACCAAGAGACCCAGTACTTC.

The CDR3 nucleotides read TGTGCCAGCAGGTCGACTGCAACTCAAGAGACCCAGTACTTC. It translates to CASRSTATQETQYF. The rearrangement uses TRBV2 and TRBJ2-5; D uncertain. This CDR3 contains 14 residues. Germline V lookup: CDR1 SNHLY, CDR2 FYNNEI. Trimming cost V 6 bases and J 2 bases, with 13 bases left between them.

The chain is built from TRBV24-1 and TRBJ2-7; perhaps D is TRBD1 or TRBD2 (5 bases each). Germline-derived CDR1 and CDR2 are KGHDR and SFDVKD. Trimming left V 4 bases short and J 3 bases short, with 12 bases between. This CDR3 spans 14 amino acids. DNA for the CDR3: TGTGCCACCAGTGACACAGGACGGGGCTACGAGCAGTACTTC. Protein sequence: CATSDTGRGYEQYF.

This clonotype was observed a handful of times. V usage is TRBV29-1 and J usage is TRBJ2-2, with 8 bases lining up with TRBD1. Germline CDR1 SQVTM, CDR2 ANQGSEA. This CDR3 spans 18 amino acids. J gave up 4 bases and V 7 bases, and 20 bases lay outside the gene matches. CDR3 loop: CSASGQGKGYGVTGELFF. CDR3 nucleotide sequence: TGCAGCGCCTCAGGACAGGGAAAGGGGTACGGGGTCACCGGGGAGCTGTTTTTT.

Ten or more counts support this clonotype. The CDR3 sequence: CSARVTRPSGGKEQYF. CDR3 bases: TGCAGTGCTAGAGTGACAAGGCCTTCCGGCGGGAAAGAGCAGTACTTC. The rearrangement uses TRBV20-1 and TRBJ2-7, with D possibly being TRBD2 (6 bases). Trimming left V 1 base short and J 7 bases short, with 23 bases between. In germline, CDR1 is DFQATT, CDR2 SNEGSKA (reference sequence). This CDR3 has 16 residues.

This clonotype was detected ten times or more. CDR3 DNA: TGCGCCAGCAGCTTGGGGACTAGCCGACTTAGCACAGATACGCAGTATTTT. Translation: CASSLGTSRLSTDTQYF. The chain uses TRBV5-1 and TRBJ2-3; 8 bases agree with TRBD2. V lost 0 bases and J lost 0; bases outside the gene matches: 6. CDR1 SGHRS and CDR2 YFSETQ come from the germline V gene. CDR3 length: 17 residues.

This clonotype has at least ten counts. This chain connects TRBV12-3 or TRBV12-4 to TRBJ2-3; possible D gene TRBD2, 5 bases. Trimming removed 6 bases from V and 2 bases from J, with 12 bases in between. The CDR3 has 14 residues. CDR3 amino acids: CASRNDYHTDTQYF. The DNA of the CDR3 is TGTGCCAGCAGGAACGACTACCACACAGATACGCAGTATTTT.

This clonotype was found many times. The CDR3 loop reads CASRSSDRATYEQYF. CDR3 nucleotides: TGCGCCAGCAGGAGTTCGGACAGGGCCACCTACGAGCAGTACTTC. This rearrangement joins TRBV5-1 to TRBJ2-7; 8 bases agree with TRBD1. This CDR3 contains 15 residues. The V and J ends lost 5 bases and 2 bases, in that order; junction bases with no gene match: 9. Germline CDR1 and CDR2: SGHRS and YFSETQ.

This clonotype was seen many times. The CDR3 DNA sequence: TGTGCCAGCCACCCTTGGGGCCAGCTCTACGAGCAGTACTTC. Translation gives CASHPWGQLYEQYF. The chain joins TRBV6-2 or TRBV6-3 to TRBJ2-7, with D perhaps TRBD1 (5 bases). The germline V and J ends were trimmed by 8 bases and 3 bases, with 17 bases remaining between them. Germline-derived CDR1 and CDR2 are MNHEY and SVGEGT. There are 14 residues in the CDR3.

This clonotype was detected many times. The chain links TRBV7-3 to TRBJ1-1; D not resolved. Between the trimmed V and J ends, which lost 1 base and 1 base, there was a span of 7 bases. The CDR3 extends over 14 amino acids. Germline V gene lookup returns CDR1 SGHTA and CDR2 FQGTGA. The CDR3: CASSLMSGNTEAFF. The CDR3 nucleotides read TGTGCCAGCAGCTTAATGTCAGGGAACACTGAAGCTTTCTTT. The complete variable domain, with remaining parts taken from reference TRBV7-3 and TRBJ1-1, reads GAGVSQTPSNKVTEKGKYVELRCDPISGHTALYWYRQSLGQGPEFLIYFQGTGAADDSGLPNDRFFAVRPEGSVSTLKIQRTERGDSAVYLCASSLMSGNTEAFFGQGTRLTVV.

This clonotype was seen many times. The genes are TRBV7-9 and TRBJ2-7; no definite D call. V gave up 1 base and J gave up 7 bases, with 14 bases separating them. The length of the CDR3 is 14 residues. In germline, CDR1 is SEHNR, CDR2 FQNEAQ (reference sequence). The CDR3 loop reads CASSLEVSSEEQYF. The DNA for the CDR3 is TGTGCCAGCAGCTTAGAGGTCAGTTCCGAGGAGCAGTACTTC. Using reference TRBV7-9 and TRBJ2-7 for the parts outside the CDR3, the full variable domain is DTGVSQNPRHKITKRGQNVTFRCDPISEHNRLYWYRQTLGQGPEFLTYFQNEAQLEKSRLLSDRFSAERPKGSFSTLEIQRTEQGDSAMYLCASSLEVSSEEQYFGPGTRLTVT.

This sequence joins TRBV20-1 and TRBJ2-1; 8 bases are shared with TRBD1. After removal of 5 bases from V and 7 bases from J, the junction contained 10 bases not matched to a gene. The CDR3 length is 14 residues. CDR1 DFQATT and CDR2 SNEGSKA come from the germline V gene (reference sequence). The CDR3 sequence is CSAPGQDYWNEQFF. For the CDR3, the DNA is TGCAGTGCTCCGGGACAGGACTATTGGAATGAGCAGTTCTTC.

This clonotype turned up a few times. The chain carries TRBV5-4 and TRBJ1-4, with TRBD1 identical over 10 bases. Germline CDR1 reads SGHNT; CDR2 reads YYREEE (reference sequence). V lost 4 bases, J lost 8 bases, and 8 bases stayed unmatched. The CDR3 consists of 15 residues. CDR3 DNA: TGTGCCAGCAGCCAGGGGGACAGGGGATACGAAAAACTGTTTTTT. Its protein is CASSQGDRGYEKLFF.

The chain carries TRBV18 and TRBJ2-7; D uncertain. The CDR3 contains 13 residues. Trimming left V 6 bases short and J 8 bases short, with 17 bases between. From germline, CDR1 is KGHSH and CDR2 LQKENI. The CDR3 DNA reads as TGTGCCAGCTCCCTTCGCGAGGACGATAAGCAGTACTTC. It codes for CASSLREDDKQYF.

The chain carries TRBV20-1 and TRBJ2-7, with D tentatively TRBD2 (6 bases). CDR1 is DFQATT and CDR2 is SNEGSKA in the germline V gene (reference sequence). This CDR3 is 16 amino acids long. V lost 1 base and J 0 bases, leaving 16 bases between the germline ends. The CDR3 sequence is CSARGTALARSYEQYF. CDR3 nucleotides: TGCAGTGCTAGAGGAACAGCACTAGCCCGCTCCTACGAGCAGTACTTC.

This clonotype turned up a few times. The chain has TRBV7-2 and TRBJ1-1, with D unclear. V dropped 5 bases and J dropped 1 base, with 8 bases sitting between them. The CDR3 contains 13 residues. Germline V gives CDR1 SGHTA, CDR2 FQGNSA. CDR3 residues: CASSPRRNTEAFF. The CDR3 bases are TGTGCCAGCAGCCCCCGACGGAACACTGAAGCTTTCTTT.

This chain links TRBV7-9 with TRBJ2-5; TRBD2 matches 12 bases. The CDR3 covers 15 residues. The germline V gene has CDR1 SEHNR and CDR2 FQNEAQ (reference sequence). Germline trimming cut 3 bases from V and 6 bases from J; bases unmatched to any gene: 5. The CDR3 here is CASSLGLAGVQTQYF. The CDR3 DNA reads TGTGCCAGCAGCTTGGGACTAGCGGGCGTGCAGACCCAGTACTTC.